This entry is about one T cell receptor (beta chain). Its antigen is as yet unknown. The sample is drawn from a study of cytomegalovirus exposure and HLA in healthy donors. Whole-study findings and limits: A link between a missense DCLRE1C variant and TCR beta V- and J-gene trimming emerged from a later analysis. A later analysis showed HLA-associated TCR beta chains outstripping equally common others in clonal expansion.

The CDR3 contains 15 residues. V trimming: 0 bases; J trimming: 1 base; junction bases outside the gene matches: 1. The germline gives CDR1 SGHNT, CDR2 YYREEE (reference sequence). PCR primers comprised 60 Vbeta and 13 Jbeta primers. The table came from immunoSEQ multiplex PCR; TCRdb's copy has only in-frame clones and leaves some out. The table has roughly 130,000 clones, just over 75% seen once. This sequence was found in a woman in her 50s in good health and CMV-seronegative. The sample was PBMCs. V is TRBV5-4 and J is TRBJ2-3, with 8 bases aligning to TRBD2. The CDR3 DNA follows: TGTGCCAGCAGCTTGGCACTAGCGGGCACAGATACGCAGTATTTT. This gives the protein CASSLALAGTDTQYF.